Listed below are T cell receptor beta chains from one sample, sequenced in a study of cytomegalovirus exposure and HLA in healthy donors. Sequencing was performed with immunoSEQ multiplex PCR; in TCRdb, only in-frame clones are kept and a portion is missing. The sample totals tens of thousands of clones. Sequenced material: PBMCs. The receptors derive from a man between 35 and 55 years old in good health and CMV-seronegative. Each CDR3 is given with its conserved first and last residue. D genes are given only for firm matches. Some rows have no size entry. The others give once, few or many, or a class for an expanded clone.

size,V,J,D,DNA,CDR3
-,TRBV9,TRBJ1-6,-,TGTGCCAGCAGCCCAAATCAGAATTCACCCCTCCACTTT,CASSPNQNSPLHF
-,TRBV4-3,TRBJ2-4,-,TGCGCCAGCAGCCGTTGGGGGCGAGTAGCCAAAAACATTCAGTACTTC,CASSRWGRVAKNIQYF
-,TRBV5-1,TRBJ2-7,TRBD2,TGCGCCAGCAGCTGGGTTAGCGGGAGGGCCCAGAGGGAGCAGTACTTC,CASSWVSGRAQREQYF
-,TRBV19,TRBJ1-4,-,TGTGCCAGTAGTAGCCCCGGTGAGGAACTGTTTTTT,CASSSPGEELFF
medium-sized,TRBV2,TRBJ2-7,-,TGTGCCAGCACCCGCGCGGATGCCTACGAGCAGTACTTC,CASTRADAYEQYF
-,TRBV9,TRBJ1-2,-,TGTGCCAGCAGCGTCGCGGTCGGCGAGGGTCTAAATGGCTACACCTTC,CASSVAVGEGLNGYTF
-,TRBV6-1,TRBJ1-4,TRBD1,TGTGCCAGCAGTGTTAAGGGGGCAGGGGGTACTGAACTGTTTTTT,CASSVKGAGGTELFF
-,TRBV6-5,TRBJ2-7,TRBD1,TGTGCCAGCAGTTTTGCCGGGACAGGGGCCCCCGAGCAGTCCTTC,CASSFAGTGAPEQSF
-,TRBV7-9,TRBJ2-6,TRBD1,TGTGCCAGCAGCCCCATAGGGGGCGAAGGGACTGGGGCCAACGTCCTGACTTTC,CASSPIGGEGTGANVLTF
-,TRBV30,TRBJ1-5,-,TGTGCCTGGAGTACAGGGCTAAGCAATCAGCCCCAGCATTTT,CAWSTGLSNQPQHF
-,TRBV4-3,TRBJ2-1,TRBD2,TGCGCCAGCAGCCAAGTAATGGGACTAGCGGGGCACAATGAGCAGTTCTTC,CASSQVMGLAGHNEQFF
-,TRBV9,TRBJ1-3,-,TGTGCCAGCAGCGCCCAGCTACAGGGAAACACCATATATTTT,CASSAQLQGNTIYF
-,TRBV27,TRBJ2-2,TRBD2,TGTGCCAGCACCACGCTGGGACTAGCGATGGGGGAGCTGTTTTTT,CASTTLGLAMGELFF
-,TRBV11-2,TRBJ2-6,-,TGTGCCAGCAGCCTCCCGGGGGCCAACGTCCTGACTTTC,CASSLPGANVLTF
-,TRBV4-2,TRBJ2-7,TRBD1,TGTGCCAGCAGCCCCGGGACAGGGGGCTACGAGCAGTACTTC,CASSPGTGGYEQYF
-,TRBV28,TRBJ2-7,TRBD1,TGTGCCAGCAGCCTTAGTTTACTTGGGACAGGGGGCTACGAGCAGTACTTC,CASSLSLLGTGGYEQYF
-,TRBV28,TRBJ1-2,-,TGTGCCAGCACGCGGCAGCTTTATGGCTACACCTTC,CASTRQLYGYTF
-,TRBV6-5,TRBJ1-5,TRBD1,TGTGCCAGCAGTTATGGACAGGGCAATCAGCCCCAGCATTTT,CASSYGQGNQPQHF
-,TRBV6-5,TRBJ2-7,TRBD1,TGTGCCAGCACACTCGGGACAGGGGGGGTAGTGGAGCAGTACTTC,CASTLGTGGVVEQYF
-,TRBV4-2,TRBJ1-6,TRBD1,TGTGCCAGCAGCCAAGAGGGGACAGGGGGGTATTCACCCCTCCACTTT,CASSQEGTGGYSPLHF
-,TRBV28,TRBJ2-1,TRBD2,TGTGCCAGCACTAATAGCGGGAGAAGTAGCGATGAGCAGTTCTTC,CASTNSGRSSDEQFF
-,TRBV18,TRBJ2-5,-,TGTGCCAGCTCACCACCGATGCGGGAAGAGACCCAGTACTTC,CASSPPMREETQYF
-,TRBV9,TRBJ2-3,-,TGTGCCAGCAGCGTAGATTTGGCGGAGGAGATGGCAGATACGCAGTATTTT,CASSVDLAEEMADTQYF
-,TRBV4-3,TRBJ2-2,TRBD1,TGCGCCAGCAGCCCGTCGACAGGGCATGGTACCGGGGAGCTGTTTTTT,CASSPSTGHGTGELFF
-,TRBV27,TRBJ1-2,-,TGTGCCAGCAGGCTGACCGCCGACTCGGGCTACACCTTC,CASRLTADSGYTF
-,TRBV5-1,TRBJ2-7,-,TGCGCCAGCAGCTTGGACCCCTCCGTATCGGTGCAGTACTTC,CASSLDPSVSVQYF
-,TRBV4-2,TRBJ2-2,TRBD1,TGTGCCAGCAGCCAAGATTTGGGACAGGGGGCGAGCACCGGGGAGCTGTTTTTT,CASSQDLGQGASTGELFF
-,TRBV28,TRBJ1-5,-,TGTGCCAGCACCTTACGGGGAGATCAGCCCCAGCATTTT,CASTLRGDQPQHF
-,TRBV7-9,TRBJ2-5,-,TGTGCCAGCAGCTTAGTAGGGGGAAGGGGAGAGACCCAGTACTTC,CASSLVGGRGETQYF
-,TRBV6-1,TRBJ2-7,TRBD1,TGTGCCGACGGGACAGAGACCTACGAGCAGTACTTC,CADGTETYEQYF
-,TRBV6-5,TRBJ1-2,TRBD1,TGTGCCAGCAGTTTACAGGGGGGGAGTGATGGCTACACCTTC,CASSLQGGSDGYTF
-,TRBV25-1,TRBJ2-7,TRBD1,TGTGCCAGCAGACCCCCGGGACAGGGGACCTACGAGCAGTACTTC,CASRPPGQGTYEQYF
-,TRBV4-3,TRBJ2-7,-,TGCGCCAGCAGCCCCGACGGGTTAGGGGGGGAAGAGCAGTACTTC,CASSPDGLGGEEQYF
-,TRBV9,TRBJ1-1,TRBD1,TGTGCCAGCAGCGCAGTCCGGACAGGGGGTGAAGCTTTCTTT,CASSAVRTGGEAFF
-,TRBV18,TRBJ2-7,TRBD1,TGTGCCAGCTCACCAATAGGCCCAGGGACAGGGGGCGGATTCTACGAGCAGTACTTC,CASSPIGPGTGGGFYEQYF
-,TRBV4-2,TRBJ2-1,-,TGTGCCAGCAGCCAAGAATCCTCGGGTGGGGCCGACAATGAGCAGTTCTTC,CASSQESSGGADNEQFF
-,TRBV5-1,TRBJ2-2,TRBD1,TGCGCCAGCAGCACGGGACAGGGGGCAACCACCGGGGAGCTGTTTTTT,CASSTGQGATTGELFF
-,TRBV4-3,TRBJ2-7,TRBD2,TGCGCCAGCAGCCACCAAACTAGCGGAGGGGCCTACGAGCAGTACTTC,CASSHQTSGGAYEQYF
-,TRBV2,TRBJ2-7,TRBD2,TGTGCCAGCCAAGGCTCTAGCGGGGACTCCTACGAGCAGTACTTC,CASQGSSGDSYEQYF
-,TRBV18,TRBJ2-7,TRBD2,TGTGCCAGCTCACCGGGCGGACTAGCGACAGAGGAGCAGTACTTC,CASSPGGLATEEQYF
-,TRBV5-1,TRBJ2-4,-,TGCGCCAGCAGCTTGGTCTACAGGGGAGGCATTCAGTACTTC,CASSLVYRGGIQYF
-,TRBV6-5,TRBJ1-1,-,TGTGCCAGCAGTTACTCTGGAGGCCCCTTGAACACTGAAGCTTTCTTT,CASSYSGGPLNTEAFF
-,TRBV4-1,TRBJ1-1,-,TGCGCCAGCAGTGGCAGGGGCACTGAAGCTTTCTTT,CASSGRGTEAFF